Each of the 32 T cell receptor beta chains below was sequenced from the same sample in a study of T cell repertoires in cytomegalovirus infection. MiXCR was run by TCRdb on the reads, yielding one entry per CDR3 protein. The sample shows some 680,000 distinct CDR3 sequences, roughly a third of them seen only once. The specimen sequenced was PBMCs. Receptor source: a human donor in good health (CMV status not recorded). Some clones in this sample may be carry-over from other donors' samples.

Only a few counts were recorded for this clonotype. The rearrangement joins TRBV12-3 or TRBV12-4 to TRBJ2-3; 8 bases are a match to TRBD1. The CDR3 extends over 12 amino acids. V lost 6 bases and J lost 11; bases outside the gene matches: 7. Here the CDR3 DNA reads TGTGCCAGCAGGCCCCGGGACAGGTTGCAGTATTTT. This translates into CASRPRDRLQYF.

In regard to this clonotype: This may arise from a read error, as a much more abundant clone is one base away. The final CDR3 position lacks the conserved phenylalanine or tryptophan, pointing to a likely read error. The chain is built from TRBV7-2 and TRBJ2-1; TRBD1 is a possible D gene (6 bases). Germline V lookup: CDR1 SGHTA, CDR2 FQGNSA. The CDR3 is made up of 16 amino acids. The V and J ends lost 2 bases and 9 bases respectively, with 20 bases between them. The CDR3 protein is CASSLNGGLSRGEQFL. CDR3 sequence (DNA): TGTGCCAGCAGCTTAAATGGTGGGCTTTCCAGGGGTGAGCAGTTCTTA.

V usage is TRBV4-1 and J usage is TRBJ1-1; D not resolved. This CDR3 is built from 13 residues. Germline V CDR1 and CDR2: MGHRA, YSYEKL. Trimming took off 4 bases at V and 7 bases at J, with 13 bases between the two ends. Here the CDR3 DNA reads TGCGCCAGCAGCCTAGCATGGGAATTTGAAGCTTTCTTT. Amino acid sequence: CASSLAWEFEAFF.

As regards this clonotype: Since the CDR3 does not end with the conserved phenylalanine or tryptophan, this likely comes from a read error. V usage is TRBV29-1 and J usage is TRBJ1-3, with D perhaps TRBD1 (5 bases). CDR3 length equals 15 residues. Germline V gene sequence: CDR1 SQVTM, CDR2 ANQGSEA. The CDR3 sequence: CSAEGDALTGNTIYL. In DNA, the CDR3 is TGCAGTGCTGAAGGGGACGCCTTGACTGGAAACACCATATATTTG.

This clonotype was counted only a few times. This rearrangement joins TRBV4-1 to TRBJ1-4; 7 nucleotides align to TRBD1. The CDR3 contains 13 residues. Germline loops: CDR1 MGHRA, CDR2 YSYEKL. Trimming cost V 4 bases and J 10 bases; bases outside gene matches: 6. The CDR3 protein is CASSRGGGGKLFF. Written as DNA, the CDR3 is TGCGCCAGCAGCCGAGGGGGCGGAGGAAAACTGTTTTTT.

Only a few counts were recorded for this clonotype. This chain links TRBV5-8 with TRBJ1-2; unclear D gene. Germline loops: CDR1 SGHTS, CDR2 YDEGEE. The CDR3 consists of 12 residues. V was pared by 1 base and J by 3 bases, with 4 bases between. The CDR3 DNA sequence: TGTGCCAGCAGCTTGTATCACTATGGCTACACCTTC. Translated, it gives CASSLYHYGYTF.

This chain joins TRBV20-1 and TRBJ2-7; 11 positions match TRBD1. This CDR3 spans 13 amino acids. Germline CDR1 DFQATT, CDR2 SNEGSKA (reference sequence). V shed 6 bases, J shed 2 bases, and the junction held 3 bases outside the gene matches. CDR3 region: CSARTGGAYEQYF. For the CDR3, the DNA is TGCAGTGCCCGGACAGGGGGCGCCTACGAGCAGTACTTC.

V is TRBV30 and J is TRBJ1-2, with 7 nucleotides matching TRBD1. Germline assignment: CDR1 GTSNPN and CDR2 SVGIG (reference sequence). The CDR3 is 12 residues long. V shed 3 bases and J 6 bases; nucleotides not matched to a gene: 4. This CDR3 reads CAWRGQFHGYTF. The CDR3, as DNA: TGTGCCTGGAGGGGACAGTTCCATGGCTACACCTTC.

The V gene is TRBV20-1, the J gene TRBJ1-1, with 8 nucleotides matching TRBD1. The ends lost 0 bases at V and 9 bases at J; junction bases unmatched: 12. In germline, CDR1 is DFQATT, CDR2 SNEGSKA (reference sequence). CDR3 size: 15 residues. The CDR3 here is CSARDPRTGKEKAFF. The CDR3 DNA reads TGCAGTGCTAGAGATCCAAGGACAGGGAAAGAGAAAGCTTTCTTT.

The V and J genes are TRBV10-3 and TRBJ2-1, with D unresolved. CDR1 and CDR2 from the germline V gene are ENHRY and SYGVKD. Trimming stripped 11 bases from V and 0 bases from J, with 11 bases between. The CDR3 has 13 residues. The CDR3 is CAGAWSSYNEQFF. CDR3 DNA sequence: TGTGCCGGCGCCTGGAGCTCCTACAATGAGCAGTTCTTC.

CDR3 nucleotide sequence: TGCAGTGCTAGAGGGTTCCGGGACCTCGATGAGCAGTTCTTC. It yields the protein CSARGFRDLDEQFF. V and J are TRBV20-1 and TRBJ2-1, with D perhaps TRBD1 or TRBD2 (5 bases each). Trimming cost V 1 base and J 8 bases, with 15 bases left between them. CDR1 DFQATT and CDR2 SNEGSKA come from the germline V gene (reference sequence). There are 14 residues in the CDR3.

A remark on this clonotype: At one end, the junction sequence differs from germline, possibly due to a read error. V and J are TRBV28 and TRBJ1-3; D perhaps matches TRBD1 (5 bases). The germline V gene encodes CDR1 MDHEN and CDR2 SYDVKM. This CDR3 contains 16 residues. The CDR3 bases are TGTGCCAGCAGTACAGAAAGGGACCTCTCTGGAAACACCATATATTGG. Protein: CASSTERDLSGNTIYW.

The CDR3 spells CASSTSGTLTNYGYTF. The CDR3 bases are TGTGCCAGTAGCACCTCCGGGACACTAACTAACTATGGCTACACCTTC. The J gene is TRBJ1-2, the V gene TRBV19; perhaps TRBD1 as D (6 bases). The V end lost 6 bases, the J end lost 0 bases, and 17 bases lay between the germline ends. Germline V gene data show CDR1 as LNHDA and CDR2 as SQIVND (reference sequence). This CDR3 spans 16 amino acids. The full variable domain, in which reference TRBV19 and TRBJ1-2 provide the parts outside the CDR3, is DGGITQSPKYLFRKEGQNVTLSCEQNLNHDAMYWYRQDPGQGLRLIYYSQIVNDFQKGDIAEGYSVSREKKESFPLTVTSAQKNPTAFYLCASSTSGTLTNYGYTFGSGTRLTVV.

In its sample, this clonotype was seen a few times. The V call is TRBV29-1, the J call TRBJ1-1, with a tentative D call TRBD1 (5 bases). V was pared by 4 bases and J by 0 bases, with 12 bases between. The germline gives CDR1 SQVTM, CDR2 ANQGSEA. The CDR3 totals 14 residues. The CDR3 DNA sequence: TGCAGCGTTGTAGGGGCTAATCTGAACACTGAAGCTTTCTTT. This gives the protein CSVVGANLNTEAFF. The complete variable domain, with remaining parts taken from reference TRBV29-1 and TRBJ1-1, reads SAVISQKPSRDICQRGTSLTIQCQVDSQVTMMFWYRQQPGQSLTLIATANQGSEATYESGFVIDKFPISRPNLTFSTLTVSNMSPEDSSIYLCSVVGANLNTEAFFGQGTRLTVV.

The chain combines TRBV7-2 with TRBJ2-7; 11 nucleotides agree with TRBD2. V lost 5 bases and J lost 6; bases outside the gene matches: 9. The germline CDR1 and CDR2 sequences are SGHTA and FQGNSA. CDR3 length: 15 residues. For the CDR3, the DNA is TGTGCCAGCAGCGTTGTAGCGGGAGGGCCTGGCGAGCAGTACTTC. It translates to CASSVVAGGPGEQYF.

The chain has TRBV28 and TRBJ2-3, with D perhaps assigned TRBD1 or TRBD2 (5 bases each). Trimming shortened V by 8 bases and J by 2 bases, and 14 bases separated the two germline ends. Germline V gene sequence: CDR1 MDHEN, CDR2 SYDVKM. This CDR3 spans 14 amino acids. CDR3 loop: CASHLGTYTDTQYF. The CDR3 bases are TGTGCCAGCCACCTGGGGACGTACACAGATACGCAGTATTTT.

The J gene is TRBJ2-5, the V gene TRBV12-3 or TRBV12-4, with 11 nucleotides matching TRBD2. The V gene end was trimmed by 5 bases and the J gene end by 2 bases; junction bases not matched to a gene: 7. The CDR3 runs to 16 residues. DNA of the CDR3: TGTGCCAGCAGTGAGCCGGGACTAGCGGTGCAAGAGACCCAGTACTTC. The encoded protein is CASSEPGLAVQETQYF.

J is TRBJ2-7 and V is TRBV7-2, with 11 bases matching TRBD1. CDR1 SGHTA and CDR2 FQGNSA come from the germline V gene. J lost 2 bases, V lost 1 base, and 7 bases had no gene match. This CDR3 contains 17 residues. The CDR3 spells CASSLGIGTGGPYEQYF. The CDR3 DNA is TGTGCCAGCAGCTTAGGGATTGGGACAGGGGGTCCCTACGAGCAGTACTTC.

This clonotype has only a few counts. The gene calls are TRBV30 and TRBJ1-3; no reliable D call. CDR1 GTSNPN and CDR2 SVGIG come from the germline V gene (reference sequence). Deletions cut 2 bases from V and 0 bases from J, with 8 bases between. This CDR3 contains 14 residues. In DNA, the CDR3 is TGTGCCTGGAGTCCTGCCTACTCTGGAAACACCATATATTTT. The encoded protein is CAWSPAYSGNTIYF.

This clonotype came up once. The chain uses TRBV29-1 and TRBJ2-1, with D maybe TRBD1 (6 bases). This CDR3 comprises 11 residues. V lost 5 bases and J lost 10, with 12 bases in between. CDR1 and CDR2 from the germline V gene are SQVTM and ANQGSEA. CDR3 coding DNA: TGCAGCGTTTTCAGGGGACGAGAGCAGTTCTTC. It is translated as CSVFRGREQFF.

J is TRBJ1-2 and V is TRBV2; the D is unclear. V dropped 2 bases and J dropped 7 bases, with 8 bases sitting between them. This CDR3 has 12 amino acids. Germline V gene lookup returns CDR1 SNHLY and CDR2 FYNNEI. CDR3 protein: CASSELVFGYTF. The DNA for the CDR3 is TGTGCCAGCAGTGAACTGGTTTTTGGCTACACCTTC. Full variable domain (missing parts from reference TRBV2 and TRBJ1-2): EPEVTQTPSHQVTQMGQEVILRCVPISNHLYFYWYRQILGQKVEFLVSFYNNEISEKSEIFDDQFSVERPDGSNFTLKIRSTKLEDSAMYFCASSELVFGYTFGSGTRLTVV.

With respect to this clonotype: The CDR3 does not end in the conserved phenylalanine or tryptophan, so this is likely a read error. The gene calls are TRBV7-3 and TRBJ1-2, with D unclear. This CDR3 comprises 12 residues. V lost 2 bases and J 8 bases, leaving 9 bases between the germline ends. Germline lookup yields CDR1 SGHTA and CDR2 FQGTGA. CDR3 sequence (DNA): TGTGCCAGCAGCTTAGGCTCGGGCGGCTACACCTTA. Protein: CASSLGSGGYTL.

The chain couples TRBV7-2 to TRBJ2-5; 9 bases fit TRBD2. Germline CDR1 and CDR2: SGHTA and FQGNSA. V trimming: 2 bases; J trimming: 6 bases; junction bases outside the gene matches: 7. This CDR3 has 15 residues. CDR3 DNA sequence: TGTGCCAGCAGCTTATATGCGGGAGGGCCACAGACCCAGTACTTC. It codes for CASSLYAGGPQTQYF.

This sequence joins TRBV7-9 and TRBJ1-1; the D is unclear. Germline loops: CDR1 SEHNR, CDR2 FQNEAQ (reference sequence). The ends were cut back, 1 base at V and 10 bases at J, with 10 bases in the middle. This CDR3 spans 12 amino acids. The DNA of the CDR3 is TGTGCCAGCAGCTTAGGGACGCAGGTAGCTTTCTTT. Its protein is CASSLGTQVAFF.

In its sample, this clonotype was seen a few times. The rearrangement joins TRBV6-1 to TRBJ2-2; D gene unclear. V lost 9 bases and J 6 bases, leaving 11 bases between the germline ends. Germline-derived CDR1 and CDR2 are MNHNS and SASEGT. This CDR3 spans 12 amino acids. The chain's CDR3 is CASSWAAGELFF. The CDR3 DNA reads as TGTGCCAGTAGCTGGGCCGCCGGGGAGCTGTTTTTT.

This clonotype has only one observation. The chain employs TRBV29-1 and TRBJ2-5; maybe TRBD1 (6 bases). V gave up 3 bases and J gave up 5 bases, with 16 bases separating them. This CDR3 is 14 amino acids long. The germline V gene encodes CDR1 SQVTM and CDR2 ANQGSEA. Here the CDR3 DNA reads TGCAGCGTTGAGGTCCCCAGGGGAGAGGAGACCCAGTACTTC. This encodes CSVEVPRGEETQYF.

The CDR3 DNA follows: TGTGCCAGCAGCTTACTAGCGGGAGTCAGGACAGATACGCAGTATTTT. It encodes CASSLLAGVRTDTQYF. The chain employs TRBV11-3 and TRBJ2-3, with 10 bases matching TRBD2. J was trimmed by 3 bases and V by 2 bases; bases with no gene match: 5. The CDR3 consists of 16 residues. Germline lookup yields CDR1 SGHNT and CDR2 YENEEA.

This clonotype has more than one count but fewer than ten. The gene calls are TRBV7-9 and TRBJ1-3; D unclear. The germline V gene has CDR1 SEHNR and CDR2 FQNEAQ (reference sequence). The V and J ends lost 1 base and 2 bases respectively, with 6 bases between them. There are 14 residues in the CDR3. The CDR3 reads CASSLVTPGNTIYF. In DNA, the CDR3 is TGTGCCAGCAGCTTAGTTACTCCTGGAAACACCATATATTTT.

This chain uses TRBV30 with TRBJ1-2; D perhaps matches TRBD1 (6 bases). This CDR3 is built from 13 residues. The V end lost 4 bases, the J end lost 3 bases, and 12 bases lay between the germline ends. Germline values: CDR1 GTSNPN, CDR2 SVGIG (reference sequence). The CDR3 region has the DNA TGTGCCTGGAACGCGGACAGAGACTATGGCTACACCTTC. As protein: CAWNADRDYGYTF.

The V and J genes are TRBV6-2 or TRBV6-3 and TRBJ2-1; no clear D. Per the germline V gene, CDR1 is MNHEY and CDR2 is SVGEGT. The CDR3 is 12 residues long. Trimming took off 8 bases at V and 10 bases at J, with 15 bases between the two ends. The chain's CDR3 is CASGLQVVEQFF. The DNA of the CDR3 is TGTGCCAGCGGTCTCCAAGTCGTCGAGCAGTTCTTC.

This chain uses TRBV7-6 with TRBJ2-7; D is perhaps TRBD2 (6 bases). Trimming cost V 4 bases and J 2 bases, with 15 bases left between them. Germline loops: CDR1 SGHVS, CDR2 FNYEAQ. This CDR3 has 15 residues. CDR3 sequence: CASSSVAASTYEQYF. The CDR3 DNA reads TGTGCCAGCAGCTCTGTAGCGGCGTCGACCTACGAGCAGTACTTC.

V and J are TRBV19 and TRBJ1-2, with a weak D call TRBD1 (5 bases). From germline, CDR1 is LNHDA and CDR2 SQIVND (reference sequence). The CDR3 length is 13 residues. V lost 0 bases and J lost 10, with 12 bases in between. This chain's CDR3 is CASSIEGLAAYTF. DNA for the CDR3: TGTGCCAGTAGTATAGAGGGGCTAGCGGCCTACACCTTC.